This entry lists 14 T cell receptor beta chains sequenced from one sample in a study of tumor-infiltrating lymphocytes in glioblastoma multiforme. Multiple V-beta primers and a C-beta primer amplified TCRB from RNA. TCRdb re-derived calls from the multiplex PCR reads in MiXCR, one entry per CDR3 protein. The table shows around 15,000 distinct CDR3 sequences, with about 69% occurring only once. Sequenced input: brain tumor tissue. Receptor source: a male donor with glioblastoma.

This clonotype turned up a few times. The chain employs TRBV20-1 and TRBJ2-7, with D possibly TRBD2 on 6 matching bases. In germline, CDR1 is DFQATT, CDR2 SNEGSKA (reference sequence). The CDR3 has 15 residues. V lost 3 bases to trimming and J lost 6 bases, with 21 bases between them. CDR3 nucleotide sequence: TGCAGTGCTAGCATATTCGGGAGTACGGCTGTCGAGCAGTACTTC. Its protein product is CSASIFGSTAVEQYF.

Worth noting for this clonotype: A junction end diverges from the germline sequence, so it may reflect a read error. The genes are TRBV20-1 and TRBJ2-2; possibly TRBD2 for D (6 bases). Germline CDR1 and CDR2: DFQATT and SNEGSKA (reference sequence). The CDR3 totals 14 residues. The CDR3 DNA follows: TGCAGTGCTGCGGACTGGGAGGACACCGGGGAGCAGTTTTTT. It encodes CSAADWEDTGEQFF.

V is TRBV20-1 and J is TRBJ2-2, with 7 bases aligning to TRBD2. Germline CDR1 DFQATT, CDR2 SNEGSKA (reference sequence). V gave up 8 bases and J gave up 1 base; unmatched junction bases: 10. CDR3 length: 15 residues. Written as DNA, the CDR3 is TGCAGTCCCCTTCAGCTAGCGGAGAACACCGGGGAGCTGTTTTTT. Translation: CSPLQLAENTGELFF.

Comment on this clonotype: This sequence may be a read error, since a much larger clone differs from it by one base. Here the CDR3 omits its conserved ending phenylalanine or tryptophan, so a read error is the likely source. The chain links TRBV6-1 to TRBJ2-5; D is ambiguous. This CDR3 is 13 amino acids long. The ends were cut back, 4 bases at V and 4 bases at J, with 10 bases in the middle. Germline V CDR1 and CDR2: MNHNS, SASEGT. The CDR3 region is CASSATVGETQYS. CDR3 sequence (DNA): TGTGCCAGCAGTGCAACGGTGGGAGAGACCCAGTACTCC.

Worth noting for this clonotype: Since no conserved phenylalanine or tryptophan closes the CDR3, a read error is the likely cause. The chain employs TRBV11-2 and TRBJ2-2; the match to TRBD2 covers 7 bases. Per germline, CDR1 SGHAT and CDR2 FQNNGV. This CDR3 contains 20 residues. J lost 2 bases, V lost 7 bases, and 22 bases had no gene match. CDR3 in amino acids: CASTPSFGQVLAENTGELFL. The DNA for the CDR3 is TGTGCCAGCACCCCCTCATTCGGCCAAGTGCTAGCGGAAAACACCGGGGAGCTGTTTTTG.

The chain joins TRBV28 to TRBJ1-6; maybe TRBD1 (5 bases). This CDR3 has 15 residues. Germline V gene data show CDR1 as MDHEN and CDR2 as SYDVKM. Trimming shortened V by 3 bases and J by 8 bases, and 14 bases separated the two germline ends. The CDR3 spells CASSLAGMGDSPLHF. In nucleotides, the CDR3 is TGTGCCAGCAGTTTGGCCGGGATGGGGGATTCACCCCTCCACTTT.

As to this clonotype: One base away lies a much larger clone, so this may be a sequencing read error. This chain uses TRBV10-3 with TRBJ2-3, with a weak D call TRBD1 (6 bases). The CDR3 has 13 amino acids. Trimming shortened V by 3 bases and J by 5 bases, and 9 bases separated the two germline ends. CDR1 is ENHRY and CDR2 is SYGVKD in the germline V gene. The DNA for the CDR3 is TGTGCCATCAGTGAACAGGGCATAGATACGCAGTATTTT. Translated: CAISEQGIDTQYF.

About this clonotype itself: A read error may produce the germline difference seen at one junction end. The chain uses TRBV6-5 and TRBJ2-7, with D maybe TRBD2 (6 bases). The CDR3 runs to 15 residues. Germline assignment: CDR1 MNHEY and CDR2 SVGAGI. Here the CDR3 DNA reads TGCGCCAGCAGTTACTCCCTACAGCGGGCCCACGAGCAGTACTTC. Translated: CASSYSLQRAHEQYF.

Notes on this clonotype: Since a much larger clone is just one base distant, this may be a read error. The V gene is TRBV4-1, the J gene TRBJ1-1, with unresolved D. Trimming shortened V by 3 bases and J by 7 bases, and 18 bases separated the two germline ends. The CDR3 is 15 residues long. Germline V gene sequence: CDR1 MGHRA, CDR2 YSYEKL. The CDR3 region is CASSHPYGQSSEAFF. DNA for the CDR3: TGCGCCAGCAGCCACCCCTACGGCCAAAGCAGTGAAGCTTTCTTT.

Concerning this clonotype: A read error may account for a junction end that differs from germline. The chain combines TRBV11-3 with TRBJ2-7; D is ambiguous. In germline, CDR1 is SGHNT, CDR2 YENEEA. The CDR3 has 14 amino acids. DNA for the CDR3: TGTGCCAGAAGCTTAGTCGCGAGGTACTACGAGCAGTACTTC. It specifies CARSLVARYYEQYF.

The chain links TRBV11-2 to TRBJ1-5; D is unclear. Germline assignment: CDR1 SGHAT and CDR2 FQNNGV. This CDR3 is built from 15 residues. V gave up 4 bases and J gave up 0 bases, with 10 bases separating them. CDR3 in amino acids: CASSWGTVSNQPQHF. The CDR3 nucleotides are TGTGCCAGCAGCTGGGGAACTGTTAGCAATCAGCCCCAGCATTTT.

The CDR3 protein is CASSYGGSEAFF. The CDR3 nucleotides are TGTGCCAGCAGTTACGGGGGGTCTGAAGCTTTCTTT. V and J are TRBV6-2 or TRBV6-3 and TRBJ1-1, with D possibly TRBD1 on 5 matching bases. The CDR3 runs 12 residues. Germline V gene data show CDR1 as MNHEY and CDR2 as SVGEGT. Trimming removed 2 bases from V and 6 bases from J, with 7 bases in between.

This clonotype has more than one count but fewer than ten. CDR3 loop: CGRSLERLDRGYEQYF. The CDR3 DNA follows: TGTGGCCGCAGCTTAGAGCGTCTGGACAGGGGGTACGAGCAGTACTTC. The chain is built from TRBV11-1 and TRBJ2-7, with TRBD1 matching over 10 bases. Germline V gene sequence: CDR1 SGHAT, CDR2 FQDESV (reference sequence). The CDR3 is 16 residues long.

This clonotype showed up just a few times. The chain combines TRBV11-2 with TRBJ2-1; D is possibly TRBD2 (6 bases). Trimming took 8 bases from V and 1 from J, leaving 24 bases between them. The CDR3 sequence is 18 residues long. CDR1 is SGHAT and CDR2 is FQNNGV in the germline V gene. CDR3 residues: CASALVSGGKGSYNEQFF. CDR3 sequence (DNA): TGTGCCAGCGCCTTGGTTTCTGGCGGGAAGGGTTCCTACAATGAGCAGTTCTTC.